Shown below are 3 T cell receptor beta chains from a single sample sequenced in a study of early T cells in non-severe SARS-CoV-2 infection. TCRdb fed the 5' RACE reads into MiXCR, producing one record per CDR3 protein. The sample holds 84,000 or so distinct CDR3 sequences, 9.5% to 13% seen once. Sequenced input: whole blood. The receptor set was obtained from an adult who was a healthcare worker with PCR-confirmed SARS-CoV-2 infection or an uninfected control (not recorded which).

This clonotype was found many times. The rearrangement links TRBV20-1 to TRBJ2-3, with D perhaps TRBD1 or TRBD2 (5 bases each). V lost 2 bases and J 1 base, leaving 10 bases between the germline ends. Germline-derived CDR1 and CDR2 are DFQATT and SNEGSKA (reference sequence). The CDR3 consists of 14 residues. CDR3: CSARRDGGTDTQYF. The CDR3 region has the DNA TGCAGTGCTAGACGGGACGGAGGCACAGATACGCAGTATTTT.

This clonotype has a handful of counts. The J gene is TRBJ2-5, the V gene TRBV9; 9 positions agree with TRBD2. Germline CDR1 reads SGDLS; CDR2 reads YYNGEE. CDR3 length equals 15 residues. V was clipped by 2 bases and J by 2 bases; unmatched bases: 4. This CDR3 is CASSVSGGRQETQYF. In DNA form, the CDR3 reads TGTGCCAGCAGCGTTAGCGGGGGCCGACAAGAGACCCAGTACTTC.

This clonotype was recorded at least ten times. The V gene is TRBV20-1, the J gene TRBJ1-2, with no clear D. V was pared by 1 base and J by 5 bases, with 11 bases between. Germline assignment: CDR1 DFQATT and CDR2 SNEGSKA (reference sequence). This CDR3 comprises 13 residues. CDR3 protein: CSARGTAYYGYTF. CDR3 DNA sequence: TGCAGTGCTAGAGGGACGGCCTATTATGGCTACACCTTC.